Many counts were recorded for the clone carrying this T cell receptor beta chain. CDR1 and CDR2 from the germline V gene are MNHNS and SASEGT. The CDR3 extends over 14 amino acids. Trimming shortened V by 5 bases and J by 1 base, and 10 bases separated the two germline ends. This sample was included in a study of T cells in Graves' hyperthyroidism and ophthalmopathy. RNA transcripts provided the source from which TCR beta CDR3 regions were amplified. In the first-round RT-PCR of the TCR CDR3, the HTBI primer set was used. TCRdb reanalysed the multiplex PCR reads using MiXCR and keeps one entry per CDR3 protein. The sample holds 250,000 to 300,000 distinct CDR3 sequences, roughly an eighth seen once.

The material sequenced was blood. The receptor was derived from a woman between 35 and 50 years old with Graves' hyperthyroidism. J is TRBJ2-3 and V is TRBV6-1; tentatively, D is TRBD2 (6 bases). The CDR3 region has the DNA TGTGCCAGCAGTTCCCCGGGGGGCACAGATACGCAGTATTTT. Amino acids: CASSSPGGTDTQYF.